Here is one TCR beta chain with its context. Its cognate antigen is unknown. The sample is drawn from a study of beta chain features in type 1 diabetes. Points from the study as a whole: Shortening of TCRB CDR3s, moderate but significant, appeared in all four CD4+ subsets of Type 1 diabetes patients. Naive, central memory and Treg TCRB repertoires seemed to resemble each other more closely in patients than they did in healthy donors.

One heparinised draw, averaging about 110 mL, was taken per donor. CDR1 SGHTA and CDR2 FQGNSA come from the germline V gene. The CDR3 contains 14 residues. The V gene lost 3 bases and the J gene lost 5 bases, with 13 bases spanning the gap. Of the isolated RNA, all was reverse transcribed, and so the sequenced material was expressed TCRB transcripts. Data came from immunoSEQ multiplex PCR; TCRdb stores just in-frame clones and leaves some out. The table records around 250,000 clones, around 21% of them present only once. The sequence was collected from a woman in her 40s with type 1 diabetes. V is TRBV7-2 and J is TRBJ1-1; maybe TRBD1 (6 bases). What was sequenced was naive CD4+ T cells from blood. The CDR3 loop is CASSFSQGPTEAFF. The CDR3 DNA sequence: TGTGCCAGCAGCTTCTCACAGGGTCCGACTGAAGCTTTCTTT. Based on the CDR3 plus reference TRBV7-2 and TRBJ1-1, the full variable domain is GAGVSQSPSNKVTEKGKDVELRCDPISGHTALYWYRQSLGQGLEFLIYFQGNSAPDKSGLPSDRFSAERTGGSVSTLTIQRTQQEDSAVYLCASSFSQGPTEAFFGQGTRLTVV.